These T cell receptor beta chains were read from a single sample in a study of graft-versus-host responses after intestinal transplantation. Only in-frame clones appear in the TCRdb table, and some are missing; sequencing was by immunoSEQ multiplex PCR. This sample has approximately 70,000 clones, with around 90% found just once. Their cognate antigens are unknown. Sequencing used unstimulated CD8+ T cells sorted from spleen or lymph node cells, obtained before intestinal transplant. The source of these receptors is a human donor who received an intestinal transplant. The CDR3 runs from the conserved cysteine through the conserved F or W. D genes are given only for firm matches.

cdr3_aa	v_call	j_call	d_call
CATSRKIPGEGEYEKLFF	TRBV15	TRBJ1-4	-
CASSLWRGLGYTF	TRBV5-4	TRBJ1-2	TRBD1
CASSATLLQGFTGELFF	TRBV19	TRBJ2-2	-
CASSPQQTYEQYF	TRBV7-8	TRBJ2-7	-
CASQSGGTGAFF	TRBV25-1	TRBJ1-1	TRBD1
CASSGTDRESFLSGNTIYF	TRBV2	TRBJ1-3	-
CASSLLPGKGNTIYF	TRBV7-6	TRBJ1-3	-
CASSFTSGTGELFF	TRBV7-9	TRBJ2-2	TRBD2
CASSQVRTGTNSPLHF	TRBV4-1	TRBJ1-6	TRBD1
CASSPSGREQFF	TRBV18	TRBJ2-1	-
CASSLTGGLETQYF	TRBV7-6	TRBJ2-5	TRBD1
CASSPEEGLTEAFF	TRBV4-2	TRBJ1-1	-
CASSLSGAGELFF	TRBV27	TRBJ2-2	TRBD2
CASSISPTGYDEAFF	TRBV19	TRBJ1-1	TRBD1
CASSLVAGGLDTQYF	TRBV5-6	TRBJ2-3	TRBD2
CASSPWGDGELFF	TRBV9	TRBJ2-2	-
CSVEWGGHQETQYF	TRBV29-1	TRBJ2-5	TRBD2
CASSSPDLAGVDNEQFF	TRBV28	TRBJ2-1	TRBD2
CASGAHRVPYEQYF	TRBV12-5	TRBJ2-7	-
CASSQPGLAGEQQFF	TRBV9	TRBJ2-1	TRBD2
CASSTARGGEFYNEQFF	TRBV18	TRBJ2-1	TRBD2
CASSRDYARNNEQFF	TRBV27	TRBJ2-1	TRBD2
CAWSRLAVTYNEQFF	TRBV30	TRBJ2-1	TRBD2
CASSFAGETDTQYF	TRBV27	TRBJ2-3	-
CASSFSGIAYNEQFF	TRBV11-2	TRBJ2-1	TRBD2
CASSLCLAGGRTACNEQFF	TRBV28	TRBJ2-1	TRBD2
CASSLSPGGYGYTF	TRBV5-1	TRBJ1-2	-
CASNRDQANYGYTF	TRBV28	TRBJ1-2	-
CASSWSGRGDF	TRBV7-7	TRBJ2-7	-
CASSPTTGRETQYF	TRBV5-1	TRBJ2-5	-
CAGLRSGSYEQYF	TRBV21-1	TRBJ2-7	-
CASSPSGGEQETQYF	TRBV4-2	TRBJ2-5	TRBD2
CASSEVGTSSYNSPLHF	TRBV2	TRBJ1-6	-
CASWTGEGSGELFF	TRBV6-5	TRBJ2-2	TRBD1
CAISDEREYNEQFF	TRBV10-3	TRBJ2-1	TRBD2
CASSLPGLADTQYF	TRBV27	TRBJ2-3	-
CASSPRGPSHEQYF	TRBV4-1	TRBJ2-7	-
CASSKGEDYEQYF	TRBV28	TRBJ2-7	-
CASSEEEGAHYEQYF	TRBV6-1	TRBJ2-7	-
CASSRWTDFNYGYTF	TRBV19	TRBJ1-2	-
CASSLGDNANYGYTF	TRBV5-1	TRBJ1-2	-
CASTVSSYNEQFF	TRBV19	TRBJ2-1	-
CASSWEVAGGYEQYF	TRBV5-4	TRBJ2-7	TRBD2
CASSDKDRGDSQPQHF	TRBV6-1	TRBJ1-5	TRBD1
CASSLQGADYGYTF	TRBV27	TRBJ1-2	TRBD1
CASSPDFAGSAPLHF	TRBV4-1	TRBJ1-6	-
CASSLDKAGMNTEAFF	TRBV5-4	TRBJ1-1	-
CSGGRGDEQFF	TRBV20-1	TRBJ2-1	TRBD2
CASSPGQGQSYNEQFF	TRBV5-1	TRBJ2-1	TRBD1